These 11 T cell receptor beta chains originate from one sample sequenced in a study of regulatory T cells in long-lasting Graves disease. Assembly of TCR beta libraries relied on iRepertoire HTBI primers together with Arm-PCR of CDR3 regions. TCRdb called the multiplex PCR reads again in MiXCR, with one record for every CDR3 protein. The data hold hundreds of thousands of distinct CDR3 sequences, with 15% to 20% observed a single time. Time point defined: newly diagnosed GD, antithyroid drugs for less than 3 months. The TCR library was prepared using RNA isolated from PBMCs. These data are also associated with another study on T cells in Graves' hyperthyroidism and ophthalmopathy.

Sequencing used peripheral blood mononuclear cells (PBMCs), obtained at new diagnosis, from a patient treated with antithyroid drugs. All receptors come from a woman aged 35 to 59 with Graves disease.

The sample holds many counts of this clonotype. The chain links TRBV10-3 to TRBJ1-5; D is uncertain. The CDR3 length is 16 residues. Germline CDR1 ENHRY, CDR2 SYGVKD. Trimming shortened V by 10 bases and J by 2 bases, and 21 bases separated the two germline ends. The CDR3 DNA is TGTGCCAGTAGAGCCTCTGGAGTGTTCGGCAATCAGCCCCAGCATTTT. Protein: CASRASGVFGNQPQHF.

This clonotype appeared a few times. One base away lies a much larger clone, so this may be a sequencing read error. This chain joins TRBV11-1 and TRBJ2-7, with 9 bases that match TRBD1. V shed 1 base and J 7 bases; nucleotides not matched to a gene: 2. Germline values: CDR1 SGHAT, CDR2 FQDESV (reference sequence). The CDR3 loop spans 13 amino acids. CDR3 sequence: CASSLGTGAEQYF. The DNA for the CDR3 is TGTGCCAGCAGCTTAGGGACAGGGGCGGAGCAGTACTTC.

This clonotype was detected many times. The chain employs TRBV5-1 and TRBJ1-1; TRBD1 agrees at 11 bases. After removal of 4 bases from V and 3 bases from J, the junction contained 5 bases not matched to a gene. This CDR3 is 15 amino acids long. Germline CDR1 SGHRS, CDR2 YFSETQ. The CDR3 is CASSALGQGDTEAFF. The CDR3 coding sequence is TGCGCCAGCAGCGCCTTGGGACAGGGGGACACTGAAGCTTTCTTT.

This chain links TRBV3-1 with TRBJ2-2; D remains unclear. Germline loops: CDR1 LGHDT, CDR2 YNNKEL (reference sequence). The germline V and J ends were trimmed by 1 base and 0 bases, with 9 bases remaining between them. This CDR3 has 16 amino acids. The CDR3 loop is CASSQGRIANTGELFF. The DNA for the CDR3 is TGTGCCAGCAGCCAAGGAAGAATCGCGAACACCGGGGAGCTGTTTTTT.

This clonotype has only a few counts. This chain links TRBV5-5 with TRBJ2-7; D tentatively fits TRBD1 or TRBD2 (5 bases each). The CDR3 is 15 residues long. Germline V gene lookup returns CDR1 SGHKS and CDR2 YYEKEE (reference sequence). V lost 4 bases and J lost 0, with 14 bases in between. The CDR3 nucleotides are TGTGCCAGCAGCCTCGGGACCTTTAGCTCCTACGAGCAGTACTTC. Translated, it gives CASSLGTFSSYEQYF.

As to this clonotype: Its ends do not fully match the called genes, so a read error is possible. The chain joins TRBV7-9 to TRBJ2-6, with TRBD2 identical over 12 bases. The CDR3 spans 20 residues. The germline V gene has CDR1 SEHNR and CDR2 FQNEAQ (reference sequence). CDR3 residues: CASSLGGLAGYFSGANALTF. The CDR3 nucleotides read TGTGCCAGCAGCTTAGGTGGACTAGCGGGGTACTTCTCTGGGGCCAACGCCCTGACTTTC.

This clonotype was seen ten or more times. This chain connects TRBV6-9 to TRBJ1-5; D unresolved. The CDR3 consists of 15 residues. CDR1 MNHGY and CDR2 SVAAGI come from the germline V gene. The germline V and J ends were trimmed by 3 bases and 1 base, with 10 bases remaining between them. This CDR3 reads CASSYTRQSNQPQHF. For the CDR3, the DNA is TGTGCCAGCAGTTACACCAGGCAGAGCAATCAGCCCCAGCATTTT.

This clonotype was picked up a small number of times. V usage is TRBV10-3 and J usage is TRBJ2-7; D perhaps matches TRBD1 (6 bases). V was shortened by 6 bases and J by 1 base, with 16 bases between the two germline ends. In germline, CDR1 is ENHRY, CDR2 SYGVKD. The CDR3 runs 15 residues. CDR3 sequence: CAIRPDSSNSYEQYF. DNA of the CDR3: TGTGCCATCAGACCGGACAGCAGTAATTCCTACGAGCAGTACTTC.

In this sample, this clonotype turned up many times. The CDR3 here is CSARDGWRVAGGLLDTQYF. The CDR3 DNA is TGCAGTGCTAGAGATGGGTGGCGAGTAGCGGGGGGGCTTTTGGATACGCAGTATTTT. The chain is built from TRBV20-1 and TRBJ2-3, with 11 bases that match TRBD2. The CDR3 runs 19 residues. The ends lost 0 bases at V and 6 bases at J; junction bases unmatched: 17. The germline V gene encodes CDR1 DFQATT and CDR2 SNEGSKA (reference sequence).

The rearrangement joins TRBV12-3 or TRBV12-4 to TRBJ1-4; 7 bases match TRBD1. The length of the CDR3 is 14 residues. V lost 2 bases, J lost 9 bases, and 6 bases stayed unmatched. The CDR3 spells CASSLIGTDQKLFF. The CDR3 coding sequence is TGTGCCAGCAGTTTAATCGGGACAGACCAAAAACTGTTTTTT.

This clonotype has just a few counts. V gene TRBV4-2 combines with J gene TRBJ2-7; 12 nucleotides line up with TRBD2. The CDR3 loop spans 19 amino acids. V was pared by 0 bases and J by 4 bases, with 13 bases of the junction left unmatched. Germline V CDR1 and CDR2: LGHNA, YNFKEQ. The CDR3 nucleotides are TGTGCCAGCAGCCAAGATTGGTTTGGACTAGCGGGGAAATTATACGAGCAGTACTTC. Its protein product is CASSQDWFGLAGKLYEQYF.